The following is a T cell receptor (beta chain) sequence with its context. Its matching antigen is unknown. These data originate in a study of CD4 T cells in relation to SARS-CoV-2 and coronaviruses. Study as a whole: The restricting HLA molecule for shared crossreactive spike epitopes was mapped.

Clones were read by immunoSEQ multiplex PCR, and TCRdb kept only the in-frame ones, dropping some. The sample includes roughly 31,000 clones, approximately 75% of them seen just once. The unexposed donors gave CD4+ T cells in about 2011-2018, prior to COVID-19. The cells were cultured for under twelve days before CD4+ T cells were isolated. The CDR3 consists of 12 residues. Germline CDR1 reads SGHNT; CDR2 reads YENEEA. Deletions cut 1 base from V and 6 bases from J, with 7 bases between. The sample comprised CD4+ T cells from PBMCs, cultured in vitro. The TCR sequence derives from a human donor in good health. The V call is TRBV11-3, the J call TRBJ2-7; D gene unclear. The CDR3 is CASSLGFSEQYF. As DNA, the CDR3 is TGTGCCAGCAGCTTAGGGTTTTCCGAGCAGTACTTC.